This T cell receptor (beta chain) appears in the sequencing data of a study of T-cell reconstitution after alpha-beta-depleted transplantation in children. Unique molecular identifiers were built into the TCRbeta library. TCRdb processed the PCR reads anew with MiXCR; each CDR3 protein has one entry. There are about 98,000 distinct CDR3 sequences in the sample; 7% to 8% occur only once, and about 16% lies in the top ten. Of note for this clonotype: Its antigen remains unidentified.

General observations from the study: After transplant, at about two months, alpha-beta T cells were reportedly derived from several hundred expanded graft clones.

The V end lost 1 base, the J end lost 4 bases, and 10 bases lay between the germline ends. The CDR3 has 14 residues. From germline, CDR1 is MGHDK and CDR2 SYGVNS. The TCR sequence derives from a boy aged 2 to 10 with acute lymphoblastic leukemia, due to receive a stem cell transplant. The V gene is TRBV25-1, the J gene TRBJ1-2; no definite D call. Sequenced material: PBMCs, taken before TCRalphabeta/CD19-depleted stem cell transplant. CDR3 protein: CASSESAVLYGYTF. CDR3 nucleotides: TGTGCCAGCAGTGAATCGGCGGTGCTCTATGGCTACACCTTC.